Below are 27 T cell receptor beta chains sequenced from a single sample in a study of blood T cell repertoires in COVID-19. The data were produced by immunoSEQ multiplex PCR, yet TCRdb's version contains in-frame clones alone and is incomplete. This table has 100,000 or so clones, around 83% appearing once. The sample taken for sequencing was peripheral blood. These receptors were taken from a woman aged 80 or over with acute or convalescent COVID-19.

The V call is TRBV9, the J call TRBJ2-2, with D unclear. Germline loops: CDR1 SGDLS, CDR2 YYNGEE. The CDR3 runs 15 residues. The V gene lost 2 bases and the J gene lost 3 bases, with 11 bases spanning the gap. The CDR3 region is CASSVGLLDTGELFF. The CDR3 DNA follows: TGTGCCAGCAGCGTCGGTTTGCTAGACACCGGGGAGCTGTTTTTT.

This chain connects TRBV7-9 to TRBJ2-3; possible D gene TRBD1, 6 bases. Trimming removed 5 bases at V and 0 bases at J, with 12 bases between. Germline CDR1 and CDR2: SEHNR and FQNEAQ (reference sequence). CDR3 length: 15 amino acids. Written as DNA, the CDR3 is TGTGCCAGCAGCGGTGACAGGCTCAGCACAGATACGCAGTATTTT. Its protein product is CASSGDRLSTDTQYF.

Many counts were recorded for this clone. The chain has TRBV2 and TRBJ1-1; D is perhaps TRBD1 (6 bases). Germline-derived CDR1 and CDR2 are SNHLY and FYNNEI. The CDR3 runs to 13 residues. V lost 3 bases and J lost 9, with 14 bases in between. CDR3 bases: TGTGCCAGCAGTGATAGGCAGGGGCTGAAAGCTTTCTTT. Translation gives CASSDRQGLKAFF.

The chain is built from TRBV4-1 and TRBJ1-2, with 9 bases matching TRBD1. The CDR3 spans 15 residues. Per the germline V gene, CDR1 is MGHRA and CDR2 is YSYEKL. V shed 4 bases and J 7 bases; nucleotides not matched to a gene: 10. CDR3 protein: CASSPNEPGQGGYTF. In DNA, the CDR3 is TGCGCCAGCAGCCCCAACGAACCGGGACAGGGTGGCTACACCTTC.

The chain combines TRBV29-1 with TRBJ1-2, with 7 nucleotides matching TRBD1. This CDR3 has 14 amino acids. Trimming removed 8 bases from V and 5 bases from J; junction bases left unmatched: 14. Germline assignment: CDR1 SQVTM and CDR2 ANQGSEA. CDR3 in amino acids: CSTGLMGQLYGYTF. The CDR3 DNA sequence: TGCAGCACTGGCCTCATGGGACAGCTGTATGGCTACACCTTC.

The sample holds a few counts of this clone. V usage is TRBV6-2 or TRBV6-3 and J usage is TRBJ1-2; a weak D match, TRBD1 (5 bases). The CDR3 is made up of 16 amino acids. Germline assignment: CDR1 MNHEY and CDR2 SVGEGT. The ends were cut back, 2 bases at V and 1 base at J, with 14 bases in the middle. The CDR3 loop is CASSYLDSWSNYGYTF. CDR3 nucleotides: TGTGCCAGCAGTTACCTAGACAGTTGGAGTAACTATGGCTACACCTTC.

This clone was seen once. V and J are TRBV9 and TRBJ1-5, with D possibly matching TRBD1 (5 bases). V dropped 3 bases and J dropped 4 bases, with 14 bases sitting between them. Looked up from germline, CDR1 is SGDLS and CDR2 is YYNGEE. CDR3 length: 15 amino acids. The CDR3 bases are TGTGCCAGCAGCGCCGAATACGGGGGAAATCAGCCCCAGCATTTT. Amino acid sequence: CASSAEYGGNQPQHF.

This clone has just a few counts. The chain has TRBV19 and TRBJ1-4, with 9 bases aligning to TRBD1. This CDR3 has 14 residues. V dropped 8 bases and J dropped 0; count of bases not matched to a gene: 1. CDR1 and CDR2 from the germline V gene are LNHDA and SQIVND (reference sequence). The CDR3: CASGDRATNEKLFF. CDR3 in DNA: TGTGCCAGTGGGGACAGGGCAACTAATGAAAAACTGTTTTTT.

CDR3 amino acids: CASSAGQGWNSPLHF. DNA of the CDR3: TGTGCCAGCAGTGCGGGACAGGGATGGAATTCACCCCTCCACTTT. The J gene is TRBJ1-6, the V gene TRBV6-6, with TRBD1 identical over 9 bases. V was pared by 5 bases and J by 7 bases, with 6 bases of the junction left unmatched. The germline V gene has CDR1 MNHNY and CDR2 SVGAGI (reference sequence). CDR3 length: 15 residues.

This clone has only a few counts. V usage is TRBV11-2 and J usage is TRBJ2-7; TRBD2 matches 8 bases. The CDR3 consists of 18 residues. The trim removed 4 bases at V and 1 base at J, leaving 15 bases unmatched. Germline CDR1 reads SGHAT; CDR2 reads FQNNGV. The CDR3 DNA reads TGTGCCAGCAGCTCGCAAATAAGCGGGAGAGTAGTATCCTACGAGCAGTACTTC. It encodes CASSSQISGRVVSYEQYF.

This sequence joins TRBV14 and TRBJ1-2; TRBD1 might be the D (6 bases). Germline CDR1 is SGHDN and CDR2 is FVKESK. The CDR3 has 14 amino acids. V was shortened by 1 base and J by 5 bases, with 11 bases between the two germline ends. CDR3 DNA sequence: TGTGCCAGCAGCCAAGTGACAGGCGGATATGGCTACACCTTC. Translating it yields CASSQVTGGYGYTF. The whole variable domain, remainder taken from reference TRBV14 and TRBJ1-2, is EAGVTQFPSHSVIEKGQTVTLRCDPISGHDNLYWYRRVMGKEIKFLLHFVKESKQDESGMPNNRFLAERTGGTYSTLKVQPAELEDSGVYFCASSQVTGGYGYTFGSGTRLTVV.

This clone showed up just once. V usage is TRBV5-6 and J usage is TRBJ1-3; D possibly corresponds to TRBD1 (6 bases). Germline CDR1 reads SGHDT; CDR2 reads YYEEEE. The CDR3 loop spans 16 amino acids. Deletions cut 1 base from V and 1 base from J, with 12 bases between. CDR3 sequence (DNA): TGTGCCAGCAGCTTGATATCCGGGACATCTGGAAACACCATATATTTT. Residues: CASSLISGTSGNTIYF.

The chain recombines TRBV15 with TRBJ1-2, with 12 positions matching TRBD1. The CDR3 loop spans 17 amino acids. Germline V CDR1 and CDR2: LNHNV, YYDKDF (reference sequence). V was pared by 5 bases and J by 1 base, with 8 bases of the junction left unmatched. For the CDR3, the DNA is TGTGCCACCAGCCACCCGGGACAGGGGGCTCTTAACTATGGCTACACCTTC. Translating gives CATSHPGQGALNYGYTF.

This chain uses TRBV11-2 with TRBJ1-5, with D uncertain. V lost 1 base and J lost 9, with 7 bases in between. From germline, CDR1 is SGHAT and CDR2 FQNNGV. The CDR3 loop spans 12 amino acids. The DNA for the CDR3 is TGTGCCAGCAGCTTAGGAGCCGGGCCCCAGCATTTT. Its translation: CASSLGAGPQHF.

CDR3 residues: CASSFQGSSYNEQFF. For the CDR3, the DNA is TGTGCCAGCAGTTTTCAGGGGAGCTCCTACAATGAGCAGTTCTTC. The chain couples TRBV27 to TRBJ2-1; possibly TRBD1 for D (6 bases). With 3 bases removed from V and 0 bases from J, the gap between germline ends came to 9 bases. The germline V gene has CDR1 MNHEY and CDR2 SMNVEV (reference sequence). The CDR3 has 15 residues.

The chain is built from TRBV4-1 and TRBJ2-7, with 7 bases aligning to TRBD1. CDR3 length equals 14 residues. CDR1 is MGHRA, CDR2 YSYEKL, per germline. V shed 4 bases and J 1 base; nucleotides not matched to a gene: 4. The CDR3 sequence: CASSLRDRSYEQYF. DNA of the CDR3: TGCGCCAGCAGCCTCCGGGACAGATCCTACGAGCAGTACTTC.

The CDR3 nucleotides read TGCAGCGGGACTTTCCGGACTAGCGGGAGGGCCGGGGAGCAGTACTTC. Its protein product is CSGTFRTSGRAGEQYF. The J gene is TRBJ2-7, the V gene TRBV29-1, with TRBD2 matching 15 bases. The CDR3 runs 16 residues. Germline lookup yields CDR1 SQVTM and CDR2 ANQGSEA. V shed 7 bases and J 7 bases; nucleotides not matched to a gene: 14.

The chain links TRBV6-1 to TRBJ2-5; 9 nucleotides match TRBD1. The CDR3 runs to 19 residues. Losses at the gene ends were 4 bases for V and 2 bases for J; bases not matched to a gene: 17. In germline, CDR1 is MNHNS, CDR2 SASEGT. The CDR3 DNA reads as TGTGCCAGCAGTGTTCCACCCGGGACAGGGCTGGGACTGCAAGAGACCCAGTACTTC. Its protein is CASSVPPGTGLGLQETQYF.

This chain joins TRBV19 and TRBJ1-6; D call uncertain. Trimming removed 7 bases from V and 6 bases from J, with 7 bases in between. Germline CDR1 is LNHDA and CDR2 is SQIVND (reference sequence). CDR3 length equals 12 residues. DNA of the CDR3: TGTGCCAGTAATCAGTTTAATTCACCCCTCCACTTT. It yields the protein CASNQFNSPLHF.

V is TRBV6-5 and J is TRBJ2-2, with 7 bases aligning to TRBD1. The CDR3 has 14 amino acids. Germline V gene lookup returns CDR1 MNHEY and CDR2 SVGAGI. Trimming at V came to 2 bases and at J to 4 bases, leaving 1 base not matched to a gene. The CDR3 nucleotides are TGTGCCAGCAGTTACAGGGGGCCCACCGGGGAGCTGTTTTTT. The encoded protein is CASSYRGPTGELFF.

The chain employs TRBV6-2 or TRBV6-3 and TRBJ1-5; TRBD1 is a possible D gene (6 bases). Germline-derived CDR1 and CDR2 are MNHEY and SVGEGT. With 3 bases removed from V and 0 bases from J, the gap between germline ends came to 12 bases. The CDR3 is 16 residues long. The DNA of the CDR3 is TGTGCCAGCAGTTATCGGACAGTCCTTAGCAATCAGCCCCAGCATTTT. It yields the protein CASSYRTVLSNQPQHF.

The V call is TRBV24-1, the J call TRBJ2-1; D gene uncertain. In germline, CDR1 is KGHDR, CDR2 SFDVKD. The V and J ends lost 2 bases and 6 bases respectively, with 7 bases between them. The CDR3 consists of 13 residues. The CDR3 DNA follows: TGTGCCACCAGTGATTCTCTTATCAATGAGCAGTTCTTC. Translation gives CATSDSLINEQFF.

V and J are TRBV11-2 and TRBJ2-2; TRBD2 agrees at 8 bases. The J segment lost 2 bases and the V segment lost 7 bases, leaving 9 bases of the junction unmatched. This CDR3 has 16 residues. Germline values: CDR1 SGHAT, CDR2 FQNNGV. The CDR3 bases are TGTGCCAGCAAGGAAGTAGCGGGATTTAACACCGGGGAGCTGTTTTTT. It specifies CASKEVAGFNTGELFF.

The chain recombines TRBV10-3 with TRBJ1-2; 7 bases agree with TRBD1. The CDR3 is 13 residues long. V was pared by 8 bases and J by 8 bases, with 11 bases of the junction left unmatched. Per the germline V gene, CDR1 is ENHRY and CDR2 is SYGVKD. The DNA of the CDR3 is TGTGCCATCGGATCAACAGGGGAGGTCGGCTACACCTTC. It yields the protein CAIGSTGEVGYTF.

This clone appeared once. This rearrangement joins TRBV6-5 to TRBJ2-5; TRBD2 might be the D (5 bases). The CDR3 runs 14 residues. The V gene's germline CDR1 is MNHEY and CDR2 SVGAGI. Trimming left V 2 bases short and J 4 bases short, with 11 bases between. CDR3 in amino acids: CASSYLTSSETQYF. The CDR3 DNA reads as TGTGCCAGCAGTTACCTCACTAGTTCAGAGACCCAGTACTTC.

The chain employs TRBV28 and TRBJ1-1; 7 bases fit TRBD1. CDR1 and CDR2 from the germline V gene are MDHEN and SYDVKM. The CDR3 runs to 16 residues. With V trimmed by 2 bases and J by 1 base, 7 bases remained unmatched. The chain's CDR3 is CASSLRRQGRNTEAFF. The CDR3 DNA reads TGTGCCAGCAGTTTACGCAGACAGGGTAGGAACACTGAAGCTTTCTTT.

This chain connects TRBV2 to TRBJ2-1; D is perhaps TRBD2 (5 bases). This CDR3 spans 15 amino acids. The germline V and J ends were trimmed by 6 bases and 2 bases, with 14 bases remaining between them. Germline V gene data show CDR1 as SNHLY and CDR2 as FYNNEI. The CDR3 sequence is CASSARELAYNEQFF. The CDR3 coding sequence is TGTGCCAGCAGCGCGAGGGAACTAGCCTACAATGAGCAGTTCTTC.